This T cell receptor (beta chain) was found in a study of cytomegalovirus exposure and HLA in healthy donors. On this clone itself: Its specificity is not known.

60 Vbeta and 13 Jbeta primers were used in PCR. TCRdb keeps only in-frame clones here, not all; method: immunoSEQ multiplex PCR. The repertoire holds roughly 150,000 clones, with roughly 80% as singletons. Findings and caveats of the study: Later, an analysis found that common viral pathogens appeared to be linked with several of the most significant clusters. Per published accounts, TCR beta sequences correctly predicted the HLA-A and HLA-B alleles of most subjects. The study put 150 to 200 TCR beta chains on its list as cytomegalovirus-associated.

The receptor's source is a man aged 18 to 30 in good health and CMV-seropositive. Sequenced input: PBMCs.

As DNA, the CDR3 is TGCAGCGTTGGGGACAGACTGGGAGAGACCCAGTACTTC. Its translation is CSVGDRLGETQYF. The V gene is TRBV29-1, the J gene TRBJ2-5; 7 bases map to TRBD1. The CDR3 sequence is 13 residues long. Germline CDR1 reads SQVTM; CDR2 reads ANQGSEA. The V gene end was trimmed by 4 bases and the J gene end by 4 bases; junction bases not matched to a gene: 6.